Following are 25 T cell receptor beta chains from one sample sequenced in a study of T cells in Graves' hyperthyroidism and ophthalmopathy. Amplification of TCR beta CDR3 regions used RNA as the template. The TCR CDR3 was amplified in a first-round RT-PCR using the HTBI primer set. TCRdb called the multiplex PCR reads again in MiXCR, with one record for every CDR3 protein. The table records 490,000 or so distinct CDR3 sequences, 35% to 50% of them present only once. Sequenced: peripheral blood or thyroid tissue (not recorded which). Every receptor here comes from an adult woman with Graves' disease, either hyperthyroidism or ophthalmopathy (not recorded which).

As for this clonotype: Germline is not matched at one junction end, which may reflect a read error. V and J are TRBV19 and TRBJ1-2; D might be TRBD1 (5 bases). From germline, CDR1 is LNHDA and CDR2 SQIVND (reference sequence). This CDR3 is 13 amino acids long. Here the CDR3 DNA reads TGTGCCAGTGGTATTGGAGGGGTCTATGGCTACACCTTC. It translates to CASGIGGVYGYTF.

This clonotype appeared once. The chain has TRBV10-3 and TRBJ2-5; D is ambiguous. CDR1 and CDR2 (germline): ENHRY, SYGVKD. Trimming took off 11 bases at V and 4 bases at J, with 20 bases between the two ends. The CDR3 runs to 14 residues. The CDR3 nucleotides read TGTGCCGCCAGTGACCGGGTAGCCCCAGAGACCCAGTACTTC. Amino acids: CAASDRVAPETQYF.

In its sample, this clonotype was seen many times. The V gene is TRBV7-8, the J gene TRBJ2-7, with a weak D call TRBD1 (6 bases). The CDR3 is made up of 14 amino acids. Germline CDR1 is SGHVS and CDR2 is FQNEAQ. V was cut by 4 bases and J by 1 base, with 11 bases left in between. CDR3 protein: CASSSTGSSYEQYF. The CDR3, as DNA: TGTGCCAGCAGCTCAACAGGGAGTTCCTACGAGCAGTACTTC.

V is TRBV6-5 and J is TRBJ1-1, with 7 bases identical to TRBD1. This CDR3 has 14 residues. Germline CDR1 MNHEY, CDR2 SVGAGI. J gave up 5 bases and V 7 bases, and 10 bases lay outside the gene matches. The CDR3 spells CASKRGPGQTEAFF. DNA of the CDR3: TGTGCCAGCAAAAGAGGACCGGGACAGACTGAAGCTTTCTTT.

This clonotype was seen a few times. The genes are TRBV6-5 and TRBJ1-2; 8 bases are shared with TRBD1. The ends lost 5 bases at V and 5 bases at J; junction bases unmatched: 4. The CDR3 covers 13 residues. Germline CDR1 and CDR2: MNHEY and SVGAGI. CDR3 sequence: CASSDDRGYGYTF. As DNA, the CDR3 is TGTGCCAGCAGTGACGACAGGGGATATGGCTACACCTTC.

For this clonotype: A read error may produce the germline difference seen at one junction end. The chain carries TRBV25-1 and TRBJ1-2; TRBD1 might be the D (6 bases). Germline V gene sequence: CDR1 MGHDK, CDR2 SYGVNS. The CDR3 is 16 residues long. The CDR3 sequence is CACSAGRQAIKGGYTF. The CDR3 coding sequence is TGTGCCTGCAGTGCTGGTCGACAGGCCATTAAAGGTGGCTACACCTTC.

The chain has TRBV10-3 and TRBJ2-5; no reliable D call. Germline CDR1 ENHRY, CDR2 SYGVKD. The CDR3 totals 13 residues. V lost 3 bases and J lost 2, with 7 bases in between. CDR3 in amino acids: CAISDLRQETQYF. The CDR3 DNA follows: TGTGCCATCAGTGACCTCCGTCAAGAGACCCAGTACTTC.

The chain links TRBV29-1 to TRBJ2-1; a weak D match, TRBD2 (5 bases). Trimming cost V 0 bases and J 0 bases, with 15 bases left between them. The CDR3 covers 17 residues. CDR1 SQVTM and CDR2 ANQGSEA come from the germline V gene. CDR3 loop: CSVEDDGAAGSYNEQFF. The CDR3 DNA reads TGCAGCGTTGAAGATGATGGCGCTGCGGGCTCCTACAATGAGCAGTTCTTC.

This clonotype was detected many times. J is TRBJ1-5 and V is TRBV7-2; D may be TRBD1 (5 bases). The CDR3 runs 14 residues. V gave up 5 bases and J gave up 7 bases, with 15 bases separating them. Germline CDR1 is SGHTA and CDR2 is FQGNSA. The CDR3 loop reads CASSGGFSGQPQHF. CDR3 coding DNA: TGTGCCAGCAGCGGGGGGTTCTCGGGGCAGCCCCAGCATTTT.

V usage is TRBV2 and J usage is TRBJ1-3; no definite D call. Looked up from germline, CDR1 is SNHLY and CDR2 is FYNNEI. Trimming cost V 2 bases and J 8 bases, with 1 base left between them. The CDR3 extends over 10 amino acids. DNA for the CDR3: TGTGCCAGCAGTGAATACACCATATATTTT. Encoded protein: CASSEYTIYF. Full variable domain (rest looked up from reference TRBV2 and TRBJ1-3): EPEVTQTPSHQVTQMGQEVILRCVPISNHLYFYWYRQILGQKVEFLVSFYNNEISEKSEIFDDQFSVERPDGSNFTLKIRSTKLEDSAMYFCASSEYTIYFGEGSWLTVV.

The table lists this clonotype with a count of one. Here the CDR3 omits its conserved ending phenylalanine or tryptophan, so a read error is the likely source. No DNA is shown, since the ends of the CDR3 on it are uncertain; the CDR3 is the one TCRdb lists. The rearrangement uses TRBV7-2 and TRBJ2-7; the table's D call of TRBD1 was not tested on the DNA. The CDR3 spans 14 residues, counting both ends. Germline V gives CDR1 SGHTA, CDR2 FQGNSA. The CDR3 loop is CASSLGVREYEQCL.

On this clonotype: The germline gene is not matched at one end of the junction; a read error may be the cause. V usage is TRBV27 and J usage is TRBJ1-2; TRBD1 is a possible D gene (6 bases). This CDR3 has 13 residues. Germline V gene lookup returns CDR1 MNHEY and CDR2 SMNVEV (reference sequence). The CDR3 sequence: CASSASTGQLSVF. The CDR3 bases are TGTGCCAGCAGTGCATCGACAGGCCAGTTATCGGTCTTC.

This clonotype was detected once. The rearrangement links TRBV4-3 to TRBJ1-5, with TRBD1 matching 9 bases. This CDR3 has 15 amino acids. The germline gives CDR1 LGHNA, CDR2 YSLEER. J gave up 11 bases and V 4 bases, and 12 bases lay outside the gene matches. Here the CDR3 reads CASSLLGTGKETQHF. The DNA of the CDR3 is TGCGCCAGCAGCCTCCTCGGGACAGGGAAGGAGACCCAGCATTTT.

V and J are TRBV25-1 and TRBJ1-4; TRBD1 aligns across 7 bases. Per the germline V gene, CDR1 is MGHDK and CDR2 is SYGVNS. With 2 bases clipped from V and 10 bases from J, the junction kept 10 bases outside the gene matches. The CDR3 sequence is 15 residues long. This CDR3 reads CASSETTYGDRKLFF. The CDR3 DNA follows: TGTGCCAGCAGTGAAACCACGTACGGGGACAGAAAACTGTTTTTT.

The chain has TRBV10-3 and TRBJ2-5, with D perhaps matching TRBD1 (5 bases). V dropped 10 bases and J dropped 2 bases, with 14 bases sitting between them. The CDR3 consists of 13 residues. CDR1 is ENHRY and CDR2 is SYGVKD in the germline V gene. The CDR3 here is CATLREPQETQYF. In DNA form, the CDR3 reads TGTGCCACCCTCAGGGAACCACAAGAGACCCAGTACTTC.

This clonotype came up many times. The junction differs from germline at one of its ends, possibly a read error. The rearrangement uses TRBV7-7 and TRBJ2-2, with D maybe TRBD2 (6 bases). Germline CDR1 and CDR2: SSHAT and FNYEAQ (reference sequence). CDR3 length equals 15 residues. CDR3 sequence: CASSQWSSDTGELFF. The CDR3 DNA reads as TGTGCTAGCAGCCAGTGGTCTAGCGACACCGGGGAGCTGTTTTTT.

The J gene is TRBJ1-2, the V gene TRBV28, with 8 bases matching TRBD1. This CDR3 is built from 14 residues. Per germline, CDR1 MDHEN and CDR2 SYDVKM. Trimming cost V 6 bases and J 8 bases; bases outside gene matches: 11. The CDR3 DNA is TGTGCCAGCAGCTCAATTCGGACAGGGAAGGGCTACACCTTC. Its protein product is CASSSIRTGKGYTF.

The rearrangement joins TRBV2 to TRBJ2-7; D is perhaps TRBD1 (6 bases). V lost 3 bases, J lost 3 bases, and 12 bases lay in between. The CDR3 covers 14 residues. The germline gives CDR1 SNHLY, CDR2 FYNNEI. For the CDR3, the DNA is TGTGCCAGCAGTGAGGGAATGGACAGCTACGAGCAGTACTTC. Protein product: CASSEGMDSYEQYF. Looking up the rest from reference TRBV2 and TRBJ2-7 gives the full variable domain: EPEVTQTPSHQVTQMGQEVILRCVPISNHLYFYWYRQILGQKVEFLVSFYNNEISEKSEIFDDQFSVERPDGSNFTLKIRSTKLEDSAMYFCASSEGMDSYEQYFGPGTRLTVT.

Of note for this clonotype: The germline gene is not matched at one end of the junction; a read error may be the cause. The chain has TRBV29-1 and TRBJ1-2; 8 nucleotides line up with TRBD1. CDR1 SQVTM and CDR2 ANQGSEA come from the germline V gene. This CDR3 is 12 amino acids long. The DNA for the CDR3 is TGCAGCTTTGACAGGGGAAGGGTTGGCTACACCTTC. Translation gives CSFDRGRVGYTF.

The chain combines TRBV28 with TRBJ2-7; 8 bases agree with TRBD1. J lost 4 bases, V lost 5 bases, and 7 bases had no gene match. Germline V gene sequence: CDR1 MDHEN, CDR2 SYDVKM. The CDR3 spans 14 residues. The CDR3 here is CASSPGQVNYEQYF. The CDR3 coding sequence is TGTGCCAGCAGTCCGGGACAGGTGAATTACGAGCAGTACTTC. The full variable domain, with the rest looked up from reference TRBV28 and TRBJ2-7, is DVKVTQSSRYLVKRTGEKVFLECVQDMDHENMFWYRQDPGLGLRLIYFSYDVKMKEKGDIPEGYSVSREKKERFSLILESASTNQTSMYLCASSPGQVNYEQYFGPGTRLTVT.

Remarks on this clonotype: Possible read error: a much larger clone is one base away. CDR3 in amino acids: CASSLGGYPQETQYF. The CDR3 bases are TGCGCCAGCAGCTTGGGGGGTTACCCTCAAGAGACCCAGTACTTC. The chain recombines TRBV5-1 with TRBJ2-5; no firm D call. Germline V gene lookup returns CDR1 SGHRS and CDR2 YFSETQ. The germline V and J ends were trimmed by 0 bases and 2 bases, with 11 bases remaining between them. The CDR3 contains 15 residues.

The genes are TRBV19 and TRBJ1-4; D may be TRBD1 (5 bases). Trimming took 4 bases from V and 3 from J, leaving 12 bases between them. CDR1 and CDR2 (germline): LNHDA, SQIVND (reference sequence). The CDR3 spans 15 residues. This CDR3 reads CASSRSGGANEKLFF. CDR3 nucleotides: TGTGCCAGTAGTAGGAGCGGGGGTGCTAATGAAAAACTGTTTTTT.

The CDR3, as DNA: TGTGCCAGCAGCCGTGATGAGGGGCAGTATTTT. It codes for CASSRDEGQYF. The rearrangement joins TRBV7-9 to TRBJ2-3, with D possibly matching TRBD2 (5 bases). From germline, CDR1 is SEHNR and CDR2 FQNEAQ (reference sequence). V lost 5 bases to trimming and J lost 11 bases, with 11 bases between them. This CDR3 contains 11 residues.

This CDR3 reads CSVQGLAERNEQFF. CDR3 coding DNA: TGCAGCGTACAGGGACTAGCGGAACGTAATGAGCAGTTCTTC. This rearrangement joins TRBV29-1 to TRBJ2-1; 11 nucleotides line up with TRBD2. CDR3 length: 14 amino acids. J lost 7 bases, V lost 6 bases, and 8 bases had no gene match. CDR1 is SQVTM and CDR2 is ANQGSEA in the germline V gene.

Written as DNA, the CDR3 is TGTGCCACCAGCGGGACTCCGTATTATGAGGGGTTTAGCTACACCTTC. Translated: CATSGTPYYEGFSYTF. V and J are TRBV24-1 and TRBJ1-2, with D perhaps matching TRBD1 (5 bases). Germline V gene data show CDR1 as KGHDR and CDR2 as SFDVKD. V was shortened by 7 bases and J by 9 bases, with 26 bases between the two germline ends. The CDR3 consists of 16 residues.